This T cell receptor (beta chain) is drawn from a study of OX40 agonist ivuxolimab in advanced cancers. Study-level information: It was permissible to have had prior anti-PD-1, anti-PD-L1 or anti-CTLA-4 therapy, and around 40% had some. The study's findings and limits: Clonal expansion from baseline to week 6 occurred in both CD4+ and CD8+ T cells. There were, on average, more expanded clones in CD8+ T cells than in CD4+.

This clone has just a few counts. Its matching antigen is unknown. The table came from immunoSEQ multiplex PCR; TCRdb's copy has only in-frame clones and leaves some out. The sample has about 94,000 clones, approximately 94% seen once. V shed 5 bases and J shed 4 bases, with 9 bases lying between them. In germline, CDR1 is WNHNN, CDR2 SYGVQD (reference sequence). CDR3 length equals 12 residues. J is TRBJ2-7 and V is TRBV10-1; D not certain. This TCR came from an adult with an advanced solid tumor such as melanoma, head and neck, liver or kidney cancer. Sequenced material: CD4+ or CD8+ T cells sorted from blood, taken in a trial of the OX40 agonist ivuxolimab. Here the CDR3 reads CASSSGSYEQYF. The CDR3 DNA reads TGCGCCAGCAGTTCGGGCTCTTACGAGCAGTACTTC.